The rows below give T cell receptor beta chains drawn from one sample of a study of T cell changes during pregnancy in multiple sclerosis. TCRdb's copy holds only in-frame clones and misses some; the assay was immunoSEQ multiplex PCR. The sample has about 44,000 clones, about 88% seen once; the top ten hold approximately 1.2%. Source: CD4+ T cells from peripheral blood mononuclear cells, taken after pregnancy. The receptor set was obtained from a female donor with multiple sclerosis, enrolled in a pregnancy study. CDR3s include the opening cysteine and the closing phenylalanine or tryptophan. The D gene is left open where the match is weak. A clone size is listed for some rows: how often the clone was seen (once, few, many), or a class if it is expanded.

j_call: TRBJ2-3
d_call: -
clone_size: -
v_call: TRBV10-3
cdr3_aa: CAISEGRTQTDTQYF
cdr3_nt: TGTGCCATCAGTGAGGGGAGGACTCAAACAGATACGCAGTATTTT

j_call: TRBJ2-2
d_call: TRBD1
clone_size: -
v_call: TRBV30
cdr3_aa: CAWRDRGRMTGELFF
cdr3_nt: TGTGCCTGGAGGGACAGGGGGCGAATGACCGGGGAGCTGTTTTTT

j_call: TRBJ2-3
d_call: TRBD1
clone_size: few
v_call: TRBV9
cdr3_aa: CASSVRDRGIRTDTQYF
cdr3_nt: TGTGCCAGCAGCGTGCGGGACAGGGGAATTCGCACAGATACGCAGTATTTT

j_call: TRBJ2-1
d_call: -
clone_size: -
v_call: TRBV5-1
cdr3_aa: CASSSQSDTGQFF
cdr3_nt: TGCGCCAGCAGCTCCCAGTCGGACACCGGCCAGTTCTTC

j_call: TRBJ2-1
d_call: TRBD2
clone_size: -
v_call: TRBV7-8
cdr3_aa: CASSLGTSGRGPSYNEQFF
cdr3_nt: TGTGCCAGCAGCTTAGGGACTAGCGGGAGGGGTCCCTCCTACAATGAGCAGTTCTTC

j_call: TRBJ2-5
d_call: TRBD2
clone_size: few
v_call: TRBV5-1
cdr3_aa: CASTQRITGGGETQYF
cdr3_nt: TGCGCCAGCACTCAACGAATTACAGGCGGGGGAGAGACCCAGTACTTC

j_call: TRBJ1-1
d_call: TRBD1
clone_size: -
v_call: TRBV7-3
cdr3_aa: CASSLTLGWDSEAFF
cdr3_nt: TGTGCCAGCAGCTTAACGCTTGGGTGGGACAGTGAAGCTTTCTTT

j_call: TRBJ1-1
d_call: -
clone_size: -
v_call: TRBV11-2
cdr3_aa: CASSFLSSGVTEAFF
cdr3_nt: TGTGCCAGCAGCTTTCTTTCTTCAGGGGTCACTGAAGCTTTCTTT

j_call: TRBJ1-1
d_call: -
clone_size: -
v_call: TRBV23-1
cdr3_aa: CASSQCDQDRSAFF
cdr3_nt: TGCGCCAGCAGTCAATGTGACCAGGACAGATCAGCTTTCTTT

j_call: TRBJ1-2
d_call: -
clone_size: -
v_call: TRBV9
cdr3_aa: CASSVEAGGNGYTF
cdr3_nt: TGTGCCAGCAGCGTAGAGGCGGGGGGCAATGGCTACACCTTC

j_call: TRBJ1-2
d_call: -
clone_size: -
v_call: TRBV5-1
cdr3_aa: CASSLGGTNYGYTF
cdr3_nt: TGCGCCAGCAGCTTGGGAGGAACTAACTATGGCTACACCTTC

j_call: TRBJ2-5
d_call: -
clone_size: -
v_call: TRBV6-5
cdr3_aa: CASSPPAREQETQYF
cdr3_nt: TGTGCCAGCAGCCCCCCGGCGAGGGAGCAAGAGACCCAGTACTTC

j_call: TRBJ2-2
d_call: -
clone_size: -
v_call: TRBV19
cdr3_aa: CASSMGGDTGELFF
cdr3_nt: TGTGCCAGTAGTATGGGGGGAGACACCGGGGAGCTGTTTTTT

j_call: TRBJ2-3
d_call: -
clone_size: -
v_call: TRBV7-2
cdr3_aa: CASSAAGIGRGTTDTQYF
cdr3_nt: TGTGCCAGCAGCGCGGCGGGGATCGGGAGAGGCACCACAGATACGCAGTATTTT